This T cell receptor beta chain was identified in a study of T cell responses to AZD1222 COVID-19 vaccine. General observations from the study: Of spike-specific TCRs, nearly half reportedly target regions left unmutated in variants. Repertoire samples came only from after the peak T cell response.

The analysis combined second doses at about 4 or about 12 weeks. Worth noting for this clone: Its target is unknown.

Method: immunoSEQ multiplex PCR; TCRdb's copy keeps in-frame clones and lacks some. The sample consists of about 160,000 clones, about 92% of them appearing once. Germline CDR1 reads MNHEY; CDR2 reads SVGAGI. There are 14 residues in the CDR3. V gave up 7 bases and J gave up 1 base, with 13 bases separating them. This TCR derives from an adult who received the AZD1222 COVID-19 vaccine. This chain joins TRBV6-5 and TRBJ1-1; D is uncertain. The sequences come from peripheral blood, collected 28 days after the second AZD1222 dose. The CDR3: CASISRRANTEAFF. CDR3 nucleotide sequence: TGTGCCAGCATTAGTCGGAGGGCGAACACTGAAGCTTTCTTT.